This T cell receptor beta chain was profiled in a study of blood T cell repertoires in COVID-19. About the research overall: The origin of the acute and convalescent COVID-19 samples was the United States, Italy and Spain. Sample material is recorded as cDNA or gDNA derived from T cells, B-cell-depleted T cells, or PBMCs.

Germline CDR1 reads MDHEN; CDR2 reads SYDVKM. This CDR3 spans 10 amino acids. Trimming took 5 bases from V and 11 from J, leaving 9 bases between them. Clones were sequenced by immunoSEQ multiplex PCR, and TCRdb holds only the in-frame ones, with some missing. The sample records about 280,000 clones, 85% to 95% being singletons. People in the exposed group encountered a COVID-19 case within 2 weeks before entering the study. Sequencing was carried out using PBMCs or T cells enriched from blood (not recorded which). This rearrangement joins TRBV28 to TRBJ1-1, with no clear D. This receptor was identified in a man in his forties who had been exposed to COVID-19. This CDR3 reads CASSAGSAFF. The CDR3 nucleotides are TGTGCCAGCAGTGCCGGGTCGGCTTTCTTT.